This T cell receptor (beta chain) came from a study of glioma-infiltrating T cells after dendritic cell vaccination. Trimming took off 4 bases at V and 3 bases at J, with 18 bases between the two ends. Per the germline V gene, CDR1 is KGHSH and CDR2 is LQKENI. The CDR3 is 17 amino acids. The primer mix had 60 V beta and 13 J beta primers. This table comes from immunoSEQ multiplex PCR, and its TCRdb copy is limited to in-frame clones, with some not included. Seen here are 90,000 to 110,000 clones, around 89% observed once, and the top ten hold roughly 3%. The time point was: after dendritic cell vaccination, including at tumor progression/relapse.

The clonotype comes from a human donor with glioblastoma. The rearrangement links TRBV18 to TRBJ1-4; a possible D gene is TRBD1 (5 bases). Sequencing used blood, obtained after dendritic cell vaccination. The CDR3 reads CASSQGRRIRANEKLFF. As DNA, the CDR3 is TGTGCCAGCTCACAGGGGCGCAGAATTCGCGCTAATGAAAAACTGTTTTTT.